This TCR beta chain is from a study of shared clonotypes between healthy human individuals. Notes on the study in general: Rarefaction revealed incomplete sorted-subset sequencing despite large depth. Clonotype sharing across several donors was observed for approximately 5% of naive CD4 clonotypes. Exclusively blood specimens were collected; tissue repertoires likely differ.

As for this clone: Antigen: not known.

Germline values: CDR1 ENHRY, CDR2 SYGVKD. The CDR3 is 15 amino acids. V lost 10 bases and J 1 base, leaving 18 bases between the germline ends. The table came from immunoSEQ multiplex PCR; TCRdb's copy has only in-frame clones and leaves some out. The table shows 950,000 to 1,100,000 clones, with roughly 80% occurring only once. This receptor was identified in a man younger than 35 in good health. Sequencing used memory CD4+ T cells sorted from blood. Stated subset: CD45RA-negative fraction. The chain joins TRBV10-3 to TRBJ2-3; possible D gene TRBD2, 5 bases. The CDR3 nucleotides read TGTGCCACCAAAACCTCTGGACTGGGCACAGATACGCAGTATTTT. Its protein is CATKTSGLGTDTQYF.